Below, 21 T cell receptor beta chains from the same sample are listed, as sequenced in a study of radiation and T cells in renal cell carcinoma. Time point described: baseline pretreatment blood. Described treatment: 15 Gy SBRT to primary tumor, nephrectomy 4 weeks later. Here immunoSEQ multiplex PCR was the method, and the copy in TCRdb shows in-frame clones only, minus some. Here the sample spans about 130,000 clones, approximately 82% being singletons. This specimen was blood, taken from a patient whose treatment included radiotherapy and nephrectomy. The receptors here all came from an older woman with renal cell carcinoma.

The chain employs TRBV6-1 and TRBJ2-2; 7 nucleotides line up with TRBD1. This CDR3 has 16 amino acids. In germline, CDR1 is MNHNS, CDR2 SASEGT. J was trimmed by 5 bases and V by 2 bases; bases with no gene match: 8. For the CDR3, the DNA is TGTGCCAGCAGTGAACTAAGAACAGGGGTAACCGGGGAGCTGTTTTTT. This translates into CASSELRTGVTGELFF.

This clone showed up just a few times. The chain carries TRBV5-1 and TRBJ2-7, with D maybe TRBD2 (7 bases). The V gene lost 2 bases and the J gene lost 3 bases, with 15 bases spanning the gap. The germline V gene encodes CDR1 SGHRS and CDR2 YFSETQ. The CDR3 is made up of 15 amino acids. The CDR3 loop reads CASSFAGADYYEQYF. The CDR3 DNA sequence: TGCGCCAGCAGCTTTGCGGGGGCCGACTACTACGAGCAGTACTTC.

A single count supports this clone. This chain connects TRBV30 to TRBJ1-2, with D possibly matching TRBD1 (6 bases). Trimming took off 4 bases at V and 2 bases at J, with 11 bases between the two ends. This CDR3 is 13 amino acids long. Germline V lookup: CDR1 GTSNPN, CDR2 SVGIG (reference sequence). Written as DNA, the CDR3 is TGTGCCTGGAACAGGGAAATCAACTATGGCTACACCTTC. Translation: CAWNREINYGYTF. Together with reference TRBV30 and TRBJ1-2, the CDR3 gives the full variable domain: SQTIHQWPATLVQPVGSPLSLECTVEGTSNPNLYWYRQAAGRGLQLLFYSVGIGQISSEVPQNLSASRPQDRQFILSSKKLLLSDSGFYLCAWNREINYGYTFGSGTRLTVV.

The rearrangement uses TRBV6-5 and TRBJ1-2; D may be TRBD1 (5 bases). Germline CDR1 and CDR2: MNHEY and SVGAGI. The ends were cut back, 5 bases at V and 8 bases at J, with 18 bases in the middle. This CDR3 is built from 14 residues. CDR3 protein: CASSEDVRQRGYTF. CDR3 DNA sequence: TGTGCCAGCAGTGAAGATGTTCGACAGAGGGGCTACACCTTC.

V gene TRBV4-2 combines with J gene TRBJ2-1; D remains ambiguous. Germline CDR1 reads LGHNA; CDR2 reads YNFKEQ. V was shortened by 0 bases and J by 6 bases, with 6 bases between the two germline ends. The CDR3 is made up of 13 amino acids. CDR3 protein: CASSQETGNEQFF. The CDR3 region has the DNA TGTGCCAGCAGCCAAGAGACTGGCAATGAGCAGTTCTTC.

The rearrangement uses TRBV27 and TRBJ2-7; D tentatively reads TRBD1 or TRBD2 (5 bases each). The ends were cut back, 6 bases at V and 2 bases at J, with 14 bases in the middle. This CDR3 region has 14 residues. Germline CDR1 and CDR2: MNHEY and SMNVEV (reference sequence). This CDR3 is CASRPRDGTYEQYF. For the CDR3, the DNA is TGTGCCAGCAGACCTCGGGACGGGACCTACGAGCAGTACTTC.

The rearrangement joins TRBV7-9 to TRBJ2-2, with 9 bases fitting TRBD1. The CDR3 sequence is 14 residues long. V dropped 7 bases and J dropped 3; count of bases not matched to a gene: 3. In germline, CDR1 is SEHNR, CDR2 FQNEAQ (reference sequence). The CDR3 coding sequence is TGTGCCAGCATCCGGACAGGGGACACCGGGGAGCTGTTTTTT. Its protein is CASIRTGDTGELFF. Based on the CDR3 plus reference TRBV7-9 and TRBJ2-2, the full variable domain is DTGVSQNPRHKITKRGQNVTFRCDPISEHNRLYWYRQTLGQGPEFLTYFQNEAQLEKSRLLSDRFSAERPKGSFSTLEIQRTEQGDSAMYLCASIRTGDTGELFFGEGSRLTVL.

The genes are TRBV2 and TRBJ2-7; no clear D. Trimming shortened V by 1 base and J by 6 bases, and 4 bases separated the two germline ends. The germline CDR1 and CDR2 sequences are SNHLY and FYNNEI. The CDR3 is 11 residues long. The CDR3 coding sequence is TGTGCCAGCAGTGAAGAGGTCGAGCAGTACTTC. Residues: CASSEEVEQYF.

The gene calls are TRBV5-4 and TRBJ1-1; the D is unclear. There are 13 residues in the CDR3. V was shortened by 4 bases and J by 2 bases, with 9 bases between the two germline ends. Germline V lookup: CDR1 SGHNT, CDR2 YYREEE (reference sequence). CDR3 nucleotides: TGTGCCAGCAGCCAGCTAACCAACACTGAAGCTTTCTTT. Encoded protein: CASSQLTNTEAFF.

The rearrangement uses TRBV5-4 and TRBJ2-1; TRBD2 aligns across 9 bases. Germline loops: CDR1 SGHNT, CDR2 YYREEE (reference sequence). The CDR3 totals 15 residues. J lost 6 bases, V lost 5 bases, and 9 bases had no gene match. CDR3 loop: CASRPGTSSPNEQFF. The CDR3 DNA reads as TGTGCCAGCAGACCCGGGACTAGCAGTCCCAATGAGCAGTTCTTC.

The J gene is TRBJ1-2, the V gene TRBV29-1; D call uncertain. With 6 bases removed from V and 5 bases from J, the gap between germline ends came to 16 bases. This CDR3 contains 13 residues. Germline CDR1 is SQVTM and CDR2 is ANQGSEA. The CDR3 nucleotides are TGCAGCGTGACACGTCCCGATGGGTATGGCTACACCTTC. Encoded protein: CSVTRPDGYGYTF.

This chain links TRBV4-2 with TRBJ1-4; D is uncertain. Germline loops: CDR1 LGHNA, CDR2 YNFKEQ. There are 17 residues in the CDR3. Trimming cost V 1 base and J 3 bases, with 15 bases left between them. The CDR3 sequence: CASSQGGSPWANEKLFF. DNA for the CDR3: TGTGCCAGCAGCCAAGGGGGAAGTCCCTGGGCTAATGAAAAACTGTTTTTT.

The V call is TRBV4-1, the J call TRBJ1-6; TRBD1 aligns across 8 bases. The CDR3 sequence is 17 residues long. The junction had 11 bases not matched to a gene; V was cut back by 0 bases and J by 10 bases. Germline V CDR1 and CDR2: MGHRA, YSYEKL. The DNA of the CDR3 is TGCGCCAGCAGCCAAGACTCCCGGGACAGGATTCACTCACCCCTCCACTTT. This gives the protein CASSQDSRDRIHSPLHF.

This clone was detected once. This chain connects TRBV4-1 to TRBJ2-5; 7 positions agree with TRBD1. Germline loops: CDR1 MGHRA, CDR2 YSYEKL. The CDR3 loop spans 14 amino acids. Losses at the gene ends were 1 base for V and 3 bases for J; bases not matched to a gene: 2. CDR3 bases: TGCGCCAGCAGCCAAGCCGGGACAGAAGAGACCCAGTACTTC. This codes for CASSQAGTEETQYF.

V gene TRBV7-2 combines with J gene TRBJ1-1, with D unresolved. Trimming stripped 4 bases from V and 5 bases from J, with 8 bases between. Germline V gives CDR1 SGHTA, CDR2 FQGNSA. The CDR3 is made up of 12 amino acids. The CDR3: CASSYLQTEAFF. The CDR3, as DNA: TGTGCCAGCAGCTACTTACAAACTGAAGCTTTCTTT.

The CDR3 reads CSVDRGINYGYTF. As DNA, the CDR3 is TGCAGCGTTGATCGGGGGATTAACTATGGCTACACCTTC. The rearrangement uses TRBV29-1 and TRBJ1-2; D possibly corresponds to TRBD1 (5 bases). This CDR3 is 13 amino acids long. V dropped 3 bases and J dropped 1 base, with 9 bases sitting between them. The V gene's germline CDR1 is SQVTM and CDR2 ANQGSEA.

This clone occurred once. The chain joins TRBV19 to TRBJ2-5; D is possibly TRBD2 (5 bases). This CDR3 contains 13 residues. Germline CDR1 and CDR2: LNHDA and SQIVND (reference sequence). Between the trimmed V and J ends, which lost 3 bases and 2 bases, there was a span of 7 bases. The CDR3 here is CASSMDSQETQYF. In DNA form, the CDR3 reads TGTGCCAGTAGTATGGACTCTCAAGAGACCCAGTACTTC.

The genes are TRBV5-6 and TRBJ2-3; D is unclear. Trimming took off 1 base at V and 2 bases at J, with 8 bases between the two ends. CDR3 size: 14 residues. CDR1 SGHDT and CDR2 YYEEEE come from the germline V gene. CDR3 DNA sequence: TGTGCCAGCAGCTTGAAAAGGTACACAGATACGCAGTATTTT. Amino acid sequence: CASSLKRYTDTQYF.

This chain links TRBV5-6 with TRBJ1-4; no clear D gene. This CDR3 contains 14 residues. V lost 0 bases and J lost 4, with 7 bases in between. Germline assignment: CDR1 SGHDT and CDR2 YYEEEE. The CDR3 nucleotides read TGTGCCAGCAGCTTGGGCAGCCTTAATGAAAAACTGTTTTTT. Translation: CASSLGSLNEKLFF.

The chain recombines TRBV5-8 with TRBJ2-3; D remains unclear. Per germline, CDR1 SGHTS and CDR2 YDEGEE. The ends were cut back, 0 bases at V and 2 bases at J, with 13 bases in the middle. The CDR3 is 16 amino acids. Here the CDR3 reads CASSLGHAENTDTQYF. CDR3 sequence (DNA): TGTGCCAGCAGCTTGGGCCACGCAGAAAACACAGATACGCAGTATTTT.

The chain employs TRBV14 and TRBJ2-3, with D perhaps given as TRBD1 or TRBD2 (6 bases each). V was cut by 7 bases and J by 2 bases, with 16 bases left in between. The CDR3 is 15 residues long. Germline V gene lookup returns CDR1 SGHDN and CDR2 FVKESK. The CDR3 DNA sequence: TGTGCCAGCAACCCACAGGGACTGAACACAGATACGCAGTATTTT. It encodes CASNPQGLNTDTQYF.